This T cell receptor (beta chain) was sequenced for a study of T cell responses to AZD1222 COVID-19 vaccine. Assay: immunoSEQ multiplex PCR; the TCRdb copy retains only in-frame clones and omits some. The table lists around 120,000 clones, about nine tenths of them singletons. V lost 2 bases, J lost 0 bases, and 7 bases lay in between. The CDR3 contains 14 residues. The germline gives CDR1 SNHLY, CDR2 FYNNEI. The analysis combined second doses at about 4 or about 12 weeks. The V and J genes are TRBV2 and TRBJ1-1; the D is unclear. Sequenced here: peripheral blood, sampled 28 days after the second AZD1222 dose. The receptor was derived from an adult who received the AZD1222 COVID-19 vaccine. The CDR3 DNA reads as TGTGCCAGCAGTGAACTGGGTTTGAACACTGAAGCTTTCTTT. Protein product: CASSELGLNTEAFF.